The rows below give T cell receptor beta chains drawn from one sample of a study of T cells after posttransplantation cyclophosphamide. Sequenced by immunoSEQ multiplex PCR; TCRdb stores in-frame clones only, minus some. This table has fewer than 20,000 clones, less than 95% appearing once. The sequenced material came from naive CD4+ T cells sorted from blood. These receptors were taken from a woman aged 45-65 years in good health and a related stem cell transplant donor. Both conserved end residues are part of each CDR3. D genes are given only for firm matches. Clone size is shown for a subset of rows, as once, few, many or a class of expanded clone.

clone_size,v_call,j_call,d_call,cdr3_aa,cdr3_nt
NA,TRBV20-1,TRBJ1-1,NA,CSSGQREAFF,TGCAGTAGCGGACAGCGTGAAGCTTTCTTT
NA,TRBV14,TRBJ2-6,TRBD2,CASSQDGRYGGTGANVLTF,TGTGCCAGCAGCCAAGATGGACGGTACGGGGGGACTGGGGCCAACGTCCTGACTTTC
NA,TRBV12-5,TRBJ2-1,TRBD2,CASGWREGRKLFF,TGTGCTAGTGGTTGGCGGGAGGGCCGCAAGTTGTTCTTC
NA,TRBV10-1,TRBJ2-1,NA,CASSASQGYNEQFF,TGCGCCAGCAGTGCTTCACAGGGATACAATGAGCAGTTCTTC
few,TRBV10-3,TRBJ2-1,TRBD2,CAIGERGYNEQFF,TGTGCCATCGGGGAGCGGGGCTACAATGAGCAGTTCTTC
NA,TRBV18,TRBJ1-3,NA,CASSPQFMAGNTIYF,TGTGCCAGCTCACCACAATTTATGGCCGGAAACACCATATATTTT
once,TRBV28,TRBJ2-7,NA,CASSRGRQQGEQYF,TGTGCCAGCAGTCGGGGACGCCAACAGGGCGAGCAGTACTTC
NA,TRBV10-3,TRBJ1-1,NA,CATREGTQLLSGAFF,TGTGCCACGAGGGAGGGGACACAGCTTCTAAGTGGAGCTTTCTTT
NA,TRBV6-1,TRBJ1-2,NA,CASSDGPLRILNYGYTF,TGTGCCAGCAGTGATGGTCCCTTGAGAATCCTGAACTATGGCTACACCTTC
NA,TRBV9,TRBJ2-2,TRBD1,CASSVVSGGGELFF,TGTGCCAGCAGCGTAGTTTCAGGGGGCGGGGAGCTGTTTTTT
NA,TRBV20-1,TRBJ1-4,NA,CSGRVNEKLFF,TGCAGTGGCCGGGTGAATGAAAAACTGTTTTTT
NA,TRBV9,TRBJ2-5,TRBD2,CASSSGGGYNPEETQYF,TGTGCCAGCAGCTCGGGGGGGGGCTATAACCCCGAAGAGACCCAGTACTTC
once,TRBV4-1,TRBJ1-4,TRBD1,CASSRTQGRDEKLFF,TGCGCCAGCAGCCGGACACAGGGGAGAGATGAAAAACTGTTTTTT
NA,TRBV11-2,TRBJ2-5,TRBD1,CASRSIRAGTGGRETQYF,TGTGCCAGCAGATCAATAAGGGCCGGGACAGGGGGCCGAGAGACCCAGTACTTC
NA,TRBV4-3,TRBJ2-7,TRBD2,CASSQDQVAGGYEQYF,TGCGCCAGCAGCCAAGATCAGGTAGCGGGAGGCTACGAGCAGTACTTC
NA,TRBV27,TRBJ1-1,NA,CASRRSGGTEAFF,TGTGCCAGCAGGCGGTCTGGTGGCACTGAAGCTTTCTTT
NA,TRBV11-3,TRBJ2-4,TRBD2,CASSLSSGTKNIQYF,TGTGCCAGCAGCTTATCTAGCGGCACCAAAAACATTCAGTACTTC
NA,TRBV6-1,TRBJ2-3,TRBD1,CASSDRGRSDTQYF,TGTGCCAGCAGTGACAGGGGGCGCTCAGATACGCAGTATTTT
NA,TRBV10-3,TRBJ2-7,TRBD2,CAISKFSAGGNEQYF,TGTGCCATCAGTAAGTTCTCAGCGGGAGGTAACGAGCAGTACTTC
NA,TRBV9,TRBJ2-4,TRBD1,CASSSGQGEGKNIQYF,TGTGCCAGCAGCTCCGGACAGGGTGAGGGCAAAAACATTCAGTACTTC
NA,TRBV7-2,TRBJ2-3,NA,CASSLIPTFGTGGADTQYF,TGTGCCAGCAGCTTAATCCCCACCTTTGGGACTGGGGGAGCAGATACGCAGTATTTT
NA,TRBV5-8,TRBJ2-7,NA,CASSLTGTYEQYF,TGTGCCAGCAGCTTGACAGGGACCTACGAGCAGTACTTC
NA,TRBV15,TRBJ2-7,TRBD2,CATSRVGGRRAYEQYF,TGTGCCACCAGCAGAGTGGGAGGGCGGAGAGCCTACGAGCAGTACTTC
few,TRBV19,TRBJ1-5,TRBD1,CASSRQGNQPQHF,TGTGCCAGTAGTCGACAGGGAAATCAGCCCCAGCATTTT
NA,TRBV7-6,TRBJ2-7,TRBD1,CASSLGQGLNEQYF,TGTGCCAGCAGCTTGGGACAGGGTCTCAACGAGCAGTACTTC
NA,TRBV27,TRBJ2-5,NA,CASSPLLGPKMETQYF,TGTGCCAGCAGTCCCCTCCTTGGGCCTAAGATGGAGACCCAGTACTTC
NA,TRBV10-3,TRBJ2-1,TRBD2,CAITSGTSGILYNEQFF,TGTGCCATCACTTCCGGGACTAGCGGGATCCTCTACAATGAGCAGTTCTTC
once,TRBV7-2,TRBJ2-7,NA,CASSLGGGIYEQYF,TGTGCCAGCAGCTTAGGTGGCGGGATCTACGAGCAGTACTTC
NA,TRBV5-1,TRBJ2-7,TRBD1,CASGQGRSYEQYF,TGCGCCAGCGGACAGGGAAGGAGCTACGAGCAGTACTTC